This note documents a single T cell receptor (beta chain) sequence. Using immunoSEQ multiplex PCR, the repertoire was profiled, and TCRdb retains in-frame clones only, with some absent. The sample lists more than 4,000 clones; more than 65% were seen once. The sample comes from a study of tumor T cells in aggressive B-cell lymphoma. CDR1 is MDHEN, CDR2 SYDVKM, per germline. V shed 6 bases, J shed 8 bases, and the junction held 15 bases outside the gene matches. The CDR3 has 15 residues. The sequenced sample was tumor tissue. The origin of this receptor is an adult with diffuse large B cell lymphoma. The chain has TRBV28 and TRBJ1-2; TRBD1 matches at 7 bases. CDR3 in DNA: TGTGCCAGCAGGCAAAGACAGGGTAAAAGAGGAGGCTACACCTTC. Its translation: CASRQRQGKRGGYTF.